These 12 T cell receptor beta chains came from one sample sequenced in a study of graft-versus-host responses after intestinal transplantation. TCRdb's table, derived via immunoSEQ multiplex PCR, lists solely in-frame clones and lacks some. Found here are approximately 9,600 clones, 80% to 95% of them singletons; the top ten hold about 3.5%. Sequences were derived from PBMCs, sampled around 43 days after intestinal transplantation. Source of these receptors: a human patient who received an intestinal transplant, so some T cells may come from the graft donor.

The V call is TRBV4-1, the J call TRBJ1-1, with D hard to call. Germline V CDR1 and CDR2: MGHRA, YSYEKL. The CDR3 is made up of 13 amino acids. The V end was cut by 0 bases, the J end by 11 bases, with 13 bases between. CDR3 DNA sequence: TGCGCCAGCAGCCAAGACCCGGGCACAGTGGCTTTCTTT. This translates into CASSQDPGTVAFF.

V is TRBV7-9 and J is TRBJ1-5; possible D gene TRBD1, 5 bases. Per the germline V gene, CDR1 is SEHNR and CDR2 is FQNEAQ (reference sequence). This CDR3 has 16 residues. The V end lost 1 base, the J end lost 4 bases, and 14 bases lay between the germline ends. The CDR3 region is CASSLVAGQGNQPQHF. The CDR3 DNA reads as TGTGCCAGCAGCTTAGTAGCGGGGCAAGGGAATCAGCCCCAGCATTTT.

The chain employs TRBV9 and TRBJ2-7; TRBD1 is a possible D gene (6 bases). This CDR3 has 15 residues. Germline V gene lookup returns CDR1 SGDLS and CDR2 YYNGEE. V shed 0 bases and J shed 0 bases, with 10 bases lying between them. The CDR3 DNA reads TGTGCCAGCAGCGTAGGGGCAGGGGTCTCCTACGAGCAGTACTTC. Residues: CASSVGAGVSYEQYF. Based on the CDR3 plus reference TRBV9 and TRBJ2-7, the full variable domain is DSGVTQTPKHLITATGQRVTLRCSPRSGDLSVYWYQQSLDQGLQFLIQYYNGEERAKGNILERFSAQQFPDLHSELNLSSLELGDSALYFCASSVGAGVSYEQYFGPGTRLTVT.

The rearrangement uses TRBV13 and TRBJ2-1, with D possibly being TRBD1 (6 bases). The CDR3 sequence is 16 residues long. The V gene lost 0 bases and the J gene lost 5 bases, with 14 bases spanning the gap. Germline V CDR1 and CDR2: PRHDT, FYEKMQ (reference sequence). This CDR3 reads CASSLGRLGADNEQFF. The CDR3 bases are TGTGCCAGCAGCTTAGGCCGGCTGGGGGCGGACAATGAGCAGTTCTTC.

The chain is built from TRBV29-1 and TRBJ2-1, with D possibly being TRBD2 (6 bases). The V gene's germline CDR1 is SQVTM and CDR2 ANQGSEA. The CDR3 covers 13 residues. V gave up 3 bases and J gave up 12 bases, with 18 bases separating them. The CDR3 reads CSVDGGGPPGQFF. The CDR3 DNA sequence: TGCAGCGTTGATGGGGGAGGACCCCCCGGGCAGTTCTTC.

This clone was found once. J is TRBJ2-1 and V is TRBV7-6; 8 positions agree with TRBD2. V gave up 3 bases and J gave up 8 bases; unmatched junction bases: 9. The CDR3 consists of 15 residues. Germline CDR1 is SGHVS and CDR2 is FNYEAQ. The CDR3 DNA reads TGTGCCAGCAGCTTGACTAGCGCGGGGCGGGATGAGCAGTTCTTC. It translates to CASSLTSAGRDEQFF.

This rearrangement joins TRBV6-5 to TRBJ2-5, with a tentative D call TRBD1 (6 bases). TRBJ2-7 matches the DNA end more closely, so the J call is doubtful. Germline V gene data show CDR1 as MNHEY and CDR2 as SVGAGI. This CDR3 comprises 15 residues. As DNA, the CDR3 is TGTGCCAGCAGTTACTCGACAGGAGATGGCTACGAGCAGTACTTC. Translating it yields CASSYSTGDGYEQYF.

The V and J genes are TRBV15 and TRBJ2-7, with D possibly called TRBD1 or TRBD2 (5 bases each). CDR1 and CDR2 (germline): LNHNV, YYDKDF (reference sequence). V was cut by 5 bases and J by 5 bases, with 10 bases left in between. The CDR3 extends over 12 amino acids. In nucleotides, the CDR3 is TGTGCCACCAGCGACCGGGACGACGAGCAGTACTTC. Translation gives CATSDRDDEQYF. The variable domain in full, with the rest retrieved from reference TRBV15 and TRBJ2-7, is DAMVIQNPRYQVTQFGKPVTLSCSQTLNHNVMYWYQQKSSQAPKLLFHYYDKDFNNEADTPDNFQSRRPNTSFCFLDIRSPGLGDTAMYLCATSDRDDEQYFGPGTRLTVT.

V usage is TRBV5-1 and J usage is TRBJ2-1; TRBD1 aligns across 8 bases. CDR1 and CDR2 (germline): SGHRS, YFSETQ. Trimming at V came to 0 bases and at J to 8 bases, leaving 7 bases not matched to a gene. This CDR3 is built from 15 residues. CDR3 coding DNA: TGCGCCAGCAGCTTGGGAGTCTCAGGGGGCCATGAGCAGTTCTTC. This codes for CASSLGVSGGHEQFF.

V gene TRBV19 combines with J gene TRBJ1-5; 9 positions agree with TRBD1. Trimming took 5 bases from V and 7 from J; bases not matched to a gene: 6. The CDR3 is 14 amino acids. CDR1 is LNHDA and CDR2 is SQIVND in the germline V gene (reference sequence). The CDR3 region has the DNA TGTGCCAGTAGTGATGGGACAGGGAGGCAGCCCCAGCATTTT. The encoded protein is CASSDGTGRQPQHF. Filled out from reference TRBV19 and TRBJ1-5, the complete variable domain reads DGGITQSPKYLFRKEGQNVTLSCEQNLNHDAMYWYRQDPGQGLRLIYYSQIVNDFQKGDIAEGYSVSREKKESFPLTVTSAQKNPTAFYLCASSDGTGRQPQHFGDGTRLSIL.

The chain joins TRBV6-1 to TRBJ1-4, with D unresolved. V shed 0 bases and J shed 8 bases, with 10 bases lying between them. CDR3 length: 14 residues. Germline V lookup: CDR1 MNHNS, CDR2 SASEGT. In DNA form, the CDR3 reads TGTGCCAGCAGTGAAGCGGACGGTTGGGAAAAACTGTTTTTT. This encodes CASSEADGWEKLFF.

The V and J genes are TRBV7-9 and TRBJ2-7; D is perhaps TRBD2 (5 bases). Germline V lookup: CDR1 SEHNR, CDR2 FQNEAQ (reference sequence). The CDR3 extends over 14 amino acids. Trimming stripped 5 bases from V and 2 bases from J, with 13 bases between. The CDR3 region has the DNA TGTGCCAGCAGCCCCGCCGGACTGGCCTACGAGCAGTACTTC. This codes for CASSPAGLAYEQYF.